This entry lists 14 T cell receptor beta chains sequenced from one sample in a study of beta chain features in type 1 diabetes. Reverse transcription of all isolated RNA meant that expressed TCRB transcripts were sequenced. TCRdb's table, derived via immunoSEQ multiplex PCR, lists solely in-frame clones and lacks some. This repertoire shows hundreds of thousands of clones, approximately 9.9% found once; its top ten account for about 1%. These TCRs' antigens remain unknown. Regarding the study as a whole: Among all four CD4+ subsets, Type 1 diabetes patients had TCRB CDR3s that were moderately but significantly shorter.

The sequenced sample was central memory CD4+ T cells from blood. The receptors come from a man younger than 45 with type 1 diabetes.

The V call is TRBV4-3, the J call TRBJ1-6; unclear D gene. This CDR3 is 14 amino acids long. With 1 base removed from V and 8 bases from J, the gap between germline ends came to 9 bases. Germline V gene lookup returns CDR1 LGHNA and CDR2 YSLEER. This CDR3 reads CASSQGPVDSPLHF. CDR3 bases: TGCGCCAGCAGCCAAGGGCCGGTCGATTCACCCCTCCACTTT.

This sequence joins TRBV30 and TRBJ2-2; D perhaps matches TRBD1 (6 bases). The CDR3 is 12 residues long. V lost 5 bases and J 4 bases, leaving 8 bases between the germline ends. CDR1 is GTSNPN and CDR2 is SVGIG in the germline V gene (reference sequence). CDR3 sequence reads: CAWGRGTGELFF. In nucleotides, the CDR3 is TGTGCCTGGGGCAGGGGCACCGGGGAGCTGTTTTTT.

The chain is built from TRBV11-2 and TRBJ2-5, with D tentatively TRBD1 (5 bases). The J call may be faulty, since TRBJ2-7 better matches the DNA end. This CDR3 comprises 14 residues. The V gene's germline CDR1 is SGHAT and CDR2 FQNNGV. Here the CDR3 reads CASSLSQGPHEQYF. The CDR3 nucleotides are TGTGCCAGCAGCTTAAGCCAGGGCCCCCACGAGCAGTACTTC.

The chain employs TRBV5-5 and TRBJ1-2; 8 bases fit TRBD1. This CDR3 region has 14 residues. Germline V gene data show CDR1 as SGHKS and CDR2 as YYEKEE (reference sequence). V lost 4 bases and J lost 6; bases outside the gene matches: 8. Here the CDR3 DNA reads TGTGCCAGCAGCATACAGGGGGGGAATGATGGCTACACCTTC. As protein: CASSIQGGNDGYTF. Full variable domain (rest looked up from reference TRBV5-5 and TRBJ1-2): DAGVTQSPTHLIKTRGQQVTLRCSPISGHKSVSWYQQVLGQGPQFIFQYYEKEERGRGNFPDRFSARQFPNYSSELNVNALLLGDSALYLCASSIQGGNDGYTFGSGTRLTVV.

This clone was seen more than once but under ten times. CDR3 sequence reads: CASSLTREAYYGYTF. CDR3 in DNA: TGTGCCAGCAGCTTAACTAGGGAGGCTTACTATGGCTACACCTTC. The chain couples TRBV7-2 to TRBJ1-2; D gene ambiguous. The ends were cut back, 2 bases at V and 3 bases at J, with 13 bases in the middle. This CDR3 is 15 amino acids long. Germline CDR1 and CDR2: SGHTA and FQGNSA. The full variable domain, with the rest looked up from reference TRBV7-2 and TRBJ1-2, is GAGVSQSPSNKVTEKGKDVELRCDPISGHTALYWYRQSLGQGLEFLIYFQGNSAPDKSGLPSDRFSAERTGGSVSTLTIQRTQQEDSAVYLCASSLTREAYYGYTFGSGTRLTVV.

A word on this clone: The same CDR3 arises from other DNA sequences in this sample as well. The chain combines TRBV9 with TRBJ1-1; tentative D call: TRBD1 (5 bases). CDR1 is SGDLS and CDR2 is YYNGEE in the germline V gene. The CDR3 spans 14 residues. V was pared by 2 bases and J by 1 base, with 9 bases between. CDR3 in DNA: TGTGCCAGCAGCGTGTCGGGGGAGAACACTGAAGCTTTCTTT. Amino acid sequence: CASSVSGENTEAFF.

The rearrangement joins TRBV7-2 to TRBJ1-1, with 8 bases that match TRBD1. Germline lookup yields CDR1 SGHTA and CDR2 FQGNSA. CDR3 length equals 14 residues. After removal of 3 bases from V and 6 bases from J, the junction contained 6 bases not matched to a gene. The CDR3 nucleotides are TGTGCCAGCAGCTTTCCCCGGACAGGGCCTGAAGCTTTCTTT. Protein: CASSFPRTGPEAFF.

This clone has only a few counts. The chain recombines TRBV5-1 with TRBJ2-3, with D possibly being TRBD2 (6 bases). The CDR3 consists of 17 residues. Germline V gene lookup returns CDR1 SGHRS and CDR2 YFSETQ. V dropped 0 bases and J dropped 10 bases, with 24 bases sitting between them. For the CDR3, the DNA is TGCGCCAGCAGCTTGGTCGCTAGCGCCCCAGCGGAAGTTGCGCAGTATTTT. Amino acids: CASSLVASAPAEVAQYF.

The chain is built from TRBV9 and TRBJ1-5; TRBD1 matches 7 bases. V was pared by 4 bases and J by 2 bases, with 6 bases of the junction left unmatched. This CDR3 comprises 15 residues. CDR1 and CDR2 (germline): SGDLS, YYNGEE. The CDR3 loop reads CASSLTGAGNQPQHF. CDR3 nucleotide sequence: TGTGCCAGCAGCCTTACAGGGGCGGGCAATCAGCCCCAGCATTTT.

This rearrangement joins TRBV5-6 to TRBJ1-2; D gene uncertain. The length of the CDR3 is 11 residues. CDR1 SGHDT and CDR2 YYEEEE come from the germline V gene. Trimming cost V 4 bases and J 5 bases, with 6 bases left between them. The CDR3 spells CASSLRYGYTF. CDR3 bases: TGTGCCAGCAGCCTAAGATATGGCTACACCTTC.

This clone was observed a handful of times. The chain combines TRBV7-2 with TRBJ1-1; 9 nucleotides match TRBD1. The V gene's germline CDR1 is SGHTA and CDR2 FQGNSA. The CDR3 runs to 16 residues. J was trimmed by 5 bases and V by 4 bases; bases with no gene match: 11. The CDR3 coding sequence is TGTGCCAGCAGCTCGGGACAGGGAAAGACAGGAACTGAAGCTTTCTTT. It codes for CASSSGQGKTGTEAFF.

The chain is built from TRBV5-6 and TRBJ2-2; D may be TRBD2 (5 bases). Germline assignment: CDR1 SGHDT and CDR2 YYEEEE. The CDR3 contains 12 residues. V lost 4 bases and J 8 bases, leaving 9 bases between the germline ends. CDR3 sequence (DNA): TGTGCCAGCAGCCTCCGGGAAGGGGAGCTGTTTTTT. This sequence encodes CASSLREGELFF. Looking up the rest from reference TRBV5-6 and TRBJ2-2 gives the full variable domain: DAGVTQSPTHLIKTRGQQVTLRCSPKSGHDTVSWYQQALGQGPQFIFQYYEEEERQRGNFPDRFSGHQFPNYSSELNVNALLLGDSALYLCASSLREGELFFGEGSRLTVL.

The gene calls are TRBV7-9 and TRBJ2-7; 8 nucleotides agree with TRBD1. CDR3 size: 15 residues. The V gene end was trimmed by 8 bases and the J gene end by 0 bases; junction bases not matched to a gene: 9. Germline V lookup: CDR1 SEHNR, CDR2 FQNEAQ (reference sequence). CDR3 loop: CASGGGDRTSYEQYF. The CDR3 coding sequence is TGTGCCAGCGGCGGTGGGGACAGGACCTCCTACGAGCAGTACTTC.

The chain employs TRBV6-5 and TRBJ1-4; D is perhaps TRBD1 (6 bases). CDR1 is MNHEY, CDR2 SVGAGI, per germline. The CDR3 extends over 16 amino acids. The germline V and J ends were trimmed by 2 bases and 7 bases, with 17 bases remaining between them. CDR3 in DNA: TGTGCCAGCAGTTACCATCGAGGGGGAAGCGGTGAAAAACTGTTTTTT. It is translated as CASSYHRGGSGEKLFF.